This T cell receptor beta chain was identified in a study of T cell responses to AZD1222 COVID-19 vaccine. Whole-study results and caveats: The study identified only a handful of AZD1222 recipients as seropositive at baseline. Two AZD1222 administrations were followed by greater Spike-specific TCR breadth and depth. There were repertoire samples only from the period after the peak T cell response.

A single count supports this clone. Its antigen is unknown. The protocol was immunoSEQ multiplex PCR, while the TCRdb copy is restricted to in-frame clones and leaves out a portion. The table has 150,000 or so clones, roughly 90% seen once. Sample: peripheral blood, taken on day 0 of AZD1222 vaccination. The sequence was collected from an adult in good health.

CDR3: CSVVAEVYGYTF. The CDR3 bases are TGCAGCGTTGTTGCGGAAGTCTATGGCTACACCTTC. The rearrangement uses TRBV29-1 and TRBJ1-2, with D unresolved. The CDR3 sequence is 12 residues long. Trimming shortened V by 4 bases and J by 4 bases, and 10 bases separated the two germline ends. Germline lookup yields CDR1 SQVTM and CDR2 ANQGSEA.